This T cell receptor beta chain was profiled in a study of post-analysis software for immune sequencing data. Whole-study results and caveats: In patients, about 5 TRBV segments were more frequent than in controls, with TRBV5-6, TRBV5-1 and TRBV20-1 among them.

Prepared TCR beta cDNA libraries contained unique molecular identifiers. Each CDR3 protein gets one entry after TCRdb re-called the PCR reads with MiXCR. The table shows hundreds of thousands of distinct CDR3 sequences, with less than 35% occurring only once. Concerning this clonotype: What it binds is not known.

The germline gives CDR1 SGHVS, CDR2 FNYEAQ. J gave up 4 bases and V 5 bases, and 9 bases lay outside the gene matches. The CDR3 sequence is 15 residues long. The V call is TRBV7-6, the J call TRBJ2-3; 7 bases match TRBD2. The clonotype originates from a girl aged 10 to 17 with multiple sclerosis. The source material was blood. The CDR3 DNA follows: TGTGCCAGCAGCCCCGGGAGCGGGGTGGCAGATACGCAGTATTTT. Translating it yields CASSPGSGVADTQYF.